This T cell receptor (beta chain) comes out of a study of blood T cells in healthy people across ages. The study, taken as a whole, reports: TCR beta diversity per million T cells fell roughly linearly with age. TCR beta diversity correlated strongly with naive T cell percentage.

Then a second PCR, running roughly 7 to 11 cycles, was carried out with a sample-barcoded 5' primer and a J-beta primer mix. The template-switch adaptor was a 5' adaptor with 12 random nucleotides. It tagged each cDNA molecule. Using its own MiXCR run on the 5' RACE reads, TCRdb lists one record per CDR3 protein. The sample contains 730,000 or so distinct CDR3 sequences, over 40% of which appear only once. Germline loops: CDR1 LGHNA, CDR2 YNFKEQ. The CDR3 covers 15 residues. About this clonotype itself: What it binds is unknown. This may come from a read error, since a much larger clone is one base off.

Every donor gave 9 to 10 milliliters of peripheral blood. V gene TRBV4-2 combines with J gene TRBJ2-7; 8 bases match TRBD1. The DNA end is more similar to TRBJ2-5, so the J call may be wrong. Material: blood. The source is an elderly man in good health. The CDR3 nucleotides read TGTGCCTGCAGCCAAGATCTCAGGGGGCCAGAGACCCAGTACTTC. It specifies CACSQDLRGPETQYF.